A single sample gave rise to the 23 T cell receptor beta chains below, sequenced in a study of shared T cell receptors in the human thymus. Assay used: immunoSEQ multiplex PCR; TCRdb lists only in-frame clones, some missing. The sample contains hundreds of thousands of clones, 78% of which appear only once. The sample was also reused in another study, on human thymus T cells.

Sequenced input: thymocytes. The receptors were sampled from a boy under three years old with a congenital heart defect.

The chain uses TRBV29-1 and TRBJ1-2; 9 bases agree with TRBD1. The CDR3 has 14 residues. The J segment lost 7 bases and the V segment lost 7 bases, leaving 13 bases of the junction unmatched. Germline lookup yields CDR1 SQVTM and CDR2 ANQGSEA. As DNA, the CDR3 is TGCAGCGCAGAACAGGGGGCGCGTACTCTTGGCTACACCTTC. This encodes CSAEQGARTLGYTF.

The V and J genes are TRBV30 and TRBJ2-2; TRBD1 is a possible D gene (5 bases). The CDR3 covers 13 residues. V gave up 0 bases and J gave up 7 bases, with 9 bases separating them. Germline CDR1 and CDR2: GTSNPN and SVGIG (reference sequence). The CDR3 nucleotides read TGTGCCTGGAGTGTCAGGGAATACGGGGAGCTGTTTTTT. As protein: CAWSVREYGELFF. Drawing the rest from reference TRBV30 and TRBJ2-2, the complete variable domain is SQTIHQWPATLVQPVGSPLSLECTVEGTSNPNLYWYRQAAGRGLQLLFYSVGIGQISSEVPQNLSASRPQDRQFILSSKKLLLSDSGFYLCAWSVREYGELFFGEGSRLTVL.

This chain links TRBV9 with TRBJ2-7; TRBD2 agrees at 8 bases. V gave up 4 bases and J gave up 3 bases; unmatched junction bases: 9. Germline V CDR1 and CDR2: SGDLS, YYNGEE. The CDR3 loop spans 15 amino acids. The CDR3 DNA reads as TGTGCCAGCAGCACCTCAGCGGGAGTAATCTACGAGCAGTACTTC. As protein: CASSTSAGVIYEQYF.

This chain joins TRBV29-1 and TRBJ1-4; perhaps TRBD1 as D (6 bases). Germline CDR1 is SQVTM and CDR2 is ANQGSEA. The V end lost 4 bases, the J end lost 8 bases, and 8 bases lay between the germline ends. This CDR3 is 11 amino acids long. Written as DNA, the CDR3 is TGCAGCGTTGTTGGGACAGAAAAACTGTTTTTT. Protein product: CSVVGTEKLFF.

The chain has TRBV5-4 and TRBJ2-2, with 7 bases aligning to TRBD1. J was trimmed by 3 bases and V by 4 bases; bases with no gene match: 3. CDR3 length equals 14 residues. Germline-derived CDR1 and CDR2 are SGHNT and YYREEE (reference sequence). CDR3 sequence: CASSHGQDTGELFF. In DNA form, the CDR3 reads TGTGCCAGCAGCCACGGACAGGACACCGGGGAGCTGTTTTTT.

The chain links TRBV11-3 to TRBJ2-7; TRBD1 agrees at 7 bases. CDR3 length: 17 residues. Germline V lookup: CDR1 SGHNT, CDR2 YENEEA. V lost 5 bases, J lost 3 bases, and 16 bases stayed unmatched. CDR3 in amino acids: CASSPTDGDRLIYEQYF. The CDR3 nucleotides read TGTGCCAGCAGCCCCACCGATGGGGACAGACTGATCTACGAGCAGTACTTC.

The V and J genes are TRBV18 and TRBJ2-5; 15 bases match TRBD2. V lost 3 bases and J lost 1; bases outside the gene matches: 3. The CDR3 extends over 17 amino acids. Looked up from germline, CDR1 is KGHSH and CDR2 is LQKENI. The CDR3 loop is CASSPGTSGRTQETQYF. CDR3 in DNA: TGTGCCAGCTCACCGGGGACTAGCGGGAGGACCCAAGAGACCCAGTACTTC.

This sequence joins TRBV6-1 and TRBJ2-7, with D perhaps matching TRBD2 (6 bases). This CDR3 has 15 residues. Germline values: CDR1 MNHNS, CDR2 SASEGT. V was clipped by 4 bases and J by 6 bases, with 19 bases between them. The CDR3 DNA reads TGTGCCAGCAGTGGCAAGAAACGGAGGGCCCGCGAGCAGTACTTC. This translates into CASSGKKRRAREQYF.

CDR3: CASSLLGSGYTF. The CDR3, as DNA: TGTGCCAGCAGCTTGCTGGGCTCTGGCTACACCTTC. The V gene is TRBV5-6, the J gene TRBJ1-2; D remains unclear. The germline gives CDR1 SGHDT, CDR2 YYEEEE. CDR3 length equals 12 residues. Trimming left V 1 base short and J 7 bases short, with 8 bases between.

The chain is built from TRBV5-1 and TRBJ2-1; 11 bases align to TRBD2. This CDR3 has 16 amino acids. Germline V gene lookup returns CDR1 SGHRS and CDR2 YFSETQ. V gave up 4 bases and J gave up 9 bases; unmatched junction bases: 12. The DNA for the CDR3 is TGCGCCAGCAGCCCCCTCCCGGCTAGCGGGAGGACTGAGCAGTTCTTC. This encodes CASSPLPASGRTEQFF.

V usage is TRBV28 and J usage is TRBJ1-5, with 7 bases lining up with TRBD1. The V gene's germline CDR1 is MDHEN and CDR2 SYDVKM. Trimming cost V 2 bases and J 1 base; bases outside gene matches: 14. CDR3 length: 19 amino acids. CDR3 sequence reads: CASSLVNPGDSLSNQPQHF. As DNA, the CDR3 is TGTGCCAGCAGTTTAGTGAACCCCGGGGACAGCCTGAGCAATCAGCCCCAGCATTTT.

The rearrangement joins TRBV5-4 to TRBJ2-7, with 11 bases lining up with TRBD1. Per the germline V gene, CDR1 is SGHNT and CDR2 is YYREEE (reference sequence). The CDR3 has 18 amino acids. The ends lost 1 base at V and 4 bases at J; junction bases unmatched: 13. The CDR3 bases are TGTGCCAGCAGCTTGCAGGACAGGGACAGGGGGATTGGGTACGAGCAGTACTTC. As protein: CASSLQDRDRGIGYEQYF.

This clone was found a few times. The rearrangement uses TRBV5-6 and TRBJ1-2, with TRBD1 identical over 9 bases. Losses at the gene ends were 2 bases for V and 0 bases for J; bases not matched to a gene: 5. The CDR3 is 16 residues long. Germline CDR1 is SGHDT and CDR2 is YYEEEE. The CDR3 DNA follows: TGTGCCAGCAGCTTCGACAGGGGGTTCGCTAACTATGGCTACACCTTC. Residues: CASSFDRGFANYGYTF.

The V gene is TRBV4-1, the J gene TRBJ2-1, with a possible D match to TRBD1 (6 bases). Germline loops: CDR1 MGHRA, CDR2 YSYEKL. The CDR3 spans 18 residues. Trimming took off 0 bases at V and 0 bases at J, with 15 bases between the two ends. CDR3 sequence reads: CASSQDFGGPSSYNEQFF. CDR3 sequence (DNA): TGCGCCAGCAGCCAAGATTTTGGGGGCCCGAGCTCCTACAATGAGCAGTTCTTC.

This clone was seen only once. CDR3 sequence: CASSCLGQGPYEQYF. The CDR3 DNA follows: TGTGCCAGCAGTTGCCTGGGACAGGGACCCTACGAGCAGTACTTC. The genes are TRBV6-6 and TRBJ2-7; 9 nucleotides match TRBD1. The CDR3 is 15 amino acids. V lost 4 bases and J lost 2; bases outside the gene matches: 6. Germline lookup yields CDR1 MNHNY and CDR2 SVGAGI (reference sequence).

The chain is built from TRBV19 and TRBJ1-2; TRBD1 matches 12 bases. Germline CDR1 LNHDA, CDR2 SQIVND (reference sequence). V gave up 2 bases and J gave up 7 bases; unmatched junction bases: 5. The CDR3 is 15 amino acids. DNA for the CDR3: TGTGCCAGTAGTATATGGGGACAGGGGGCGATTGGCTACACCTTC. Residues: CASSIWGQGAIGYTF.

CDR3 in amino acids: CASRPRSAEDTYNEQFF. As DNA, the CDR3 is TGTGCCAGCAGGCCCAGGTCGGCGGAGGATACCTACAATGAGCAGTTCTTC. J is TRBJ2-1 and V is TRBV7-9, with D perhaps matching TRBD2 (5 bases). V was trimmed by 6 bases and J by 2 bases, leaving 20 bases between them. The CDR3 has 17 residues. Per the germline V gene, CDR1 is SEHNR and CDR2 is FQNEAQ (reference sequence). The full variable domain, rest sourced from reference TRBV7-9 and TRBJ2-1, is DTGVSQNPRHKITKRGQNVTFRCDPISEHNRLYWYRQTLGQGPEFLTYFQNEAQLEKSRLLSDRFSAERPKGSFSTLEIQRTEQGDSAMYLCASRPRSAEDTYNEQFFGPGTRLTVL.

This sequence joins TRBV14 and TRBJ2-7; 13 bases map to TRBD2. Germline CDR1 reads SGHDN; CDR2 reads FVKESK. This CDR3 has 15 amino acids. After removal of 4 bases from V and 4 bases from J, the junction contained 4 bases not matched to a gene. The CDR3 nucleotides are TGTGCCAGCAGCCCCGGGACTAGCGGGACATACGAGCAGTACTTC. It translates to CASSPGTSGTYEQYF.

V usage is TRBV28 and J usage is TRBJ1-5; the D is unclear. V gave up 7 bases and J gave up 5 bases, with 18 bases separating them. CDR1 is MDHEN and CDR2 is SYDVKM in the germline V gene. This CDR3 contains 15 residues. The DNA for the CDR3 is TGTGCCAGCACCAACAGACATGTTCTCGATCAGCCCCAGCATTTT. Encoded protein: CASTNRHVLDQPQHF.

The rearrangement uses TRBV11-3 and TRBJ2-4; 7 bases line up with TRBD1. This CDR3 contains 19 residues. CDR1 and CDR2 (germline): SGHNT, YENEEA. J was trimmed by 0 bases and V by 3 bases; bases with no gene match: 14. The CDR3 loop reads CASSLSDRETDLAKNIQYF. For the CDR3, the DNA is TGTGCCAGCAGCTTGAGCGACAGGGAAACAGACCTAGCCAAAAACATTCAGTACTTC.

DNA of the CDR3: TGTGCCAGCAGCCCACCGGTGATCGCTGGAAACACCATATATTTT. Translated: CASSPPVIAGNTIYF. The chain combines TRBV11-2 with TRBJ1-3, with D hard to call. From germline, CDR1 is SGHAT and CDR2 FQNNGV. There are 15 residues in the CDR3. The V and J ends lost 5 bases and 2 bases respectively, with 13 bases between them.

Only a few counts were recorded for this clone. The chain carries TRBV10-3 and TRBJ1-2; 7 nucleotides agree with TRBD1. The length of the CDR3 is 15 residues. Trimming cost V 8 bases and J 7 bases; bases outside gene matches: 16. The V gene's germline CDR1 is ENHRY and CDR2 SYGVKD. CDR3 residues: CAIQQGRFWHAGYTF. As DNA, the CDR3 is TGTGCCATCCAACAGGGGAGATTTTGGCATGCTGGCTACACCTTC.

This chain joins TRBV4-1 and TRBJ1-2; D ambiguous. CDR1 MGHRA and CDR2 YSYEKL come from the germline V gene. This CDR3 region has 14 residues. V lost 0 bases and J lost 2, with 7 bases in between. CDR3: CASSQEWRNYGYTF. CDR3 sequence (DNA): TGCGCCAGCAGCCAAGAGTGGAGGAACTATGGCTACACCTTC.